What follows are 20 T cell receptor beta chains derived from one specimen sequenced in a study of T cell repertoires in cytomegalovirus infection. No antigen is known for these receptors. TCRdb independently ran MiXCR on the reads; one entry per CDR3 protein. Among fewer than 1,000,000 distinct CDR3 sequences, 31% were seen once, and the ten largest hold around an eighth. Source: cultured CD8+ T cells from PBMCs, taken from culture after CMV antigen stimulation. Receptor source: a human donor in good health (CMV status not recorded). Some clones in this sample may be carry-over from other donors' samples.

This clonotype was seen more than once but under ten times. The rearrangement links TRBV12-3 or TRBV12-4 to TRBJ1-1; D gene uncertain. The CDR3 extends over 14 amino acids. V lost 0 bases to trimming and J lost 1 base, with 6 bases between them. This CDR3 reads CASSLAHRNTEAFF. CDR3 bases: TGTGCCAGCAGTTTAGCCCATAGGAACACTGAAGCTTTCTTT.

This clonotype was detected many times. V is TRBV7-9 and J is TRBJ2-3; D is unresolved. Germline CDR1 reads SEHNR; CDR2 reads FQNEAQ (reference sequence). The CDR3 runs to 16 residues. V lost 3 bases to trimming and J lost 4 bases, with 17 bases between them. The chain's CDR3 is CASSFPLPEEADTQYF. CDR3 nucleotides: TGTGCCAGCAGCTTCCCGCTCCCCGAAGAAGCAGATACGCAGTATTTT. Full variable domain (missing parts from reference TRBV7-9 and TRBJ2-3): DTGVSQNPRHKITKRGQNVTFRCDPISEHNRLYWYRQTLGQGPEFLTYFQNEAQLEKSRLLSDRFSAERPKGSFSTLEIQRTEQGDSAMYLCASSFPLPEEADTQYFGPGTRLTVL.

In its sample, this clonotype was seen many times. The chain couples TRBV7-9 to TRBJ2-3; 7 bases are shared with TRBD1. CDR1 SEHNR and CDR2 FQNEAQ come from the germline V gene (reference sequence). With V trimmed by 5 bases and J by 2 bases, 4 bases remained unmatched. The CDR3 has 14 residues. This chain's CDR3 is CASSAGTDTDTQYF. The CDR3 DNA reads TGTGCCAGCAGCGCCGGGACAGACACAGATACGCAGTATTTT. The full variable domain, in which reference TRBV7-9 and TRBJ2-3 provide the parts outside the CDR3, is DTGVSQNPRHKITKRGQNVTFRCDPISEHNRLYWYRQTLGQGPEFLTYFQNEAQLEKSRLLSDRFSAERPKGSFSTLEIQRTEQGDSAMYLCASSAGTDTDTQYFGPGTRLTVL.

This clonotype has more than one count but fewer than ten. V usage is TRBV5-5 and J usage is TRBJ2-6; D is ambiguous. The CDR3 is 16 residues long. Trimming removed 0 bases from V and 0 bases from J, with 7 bases in between. Germline CDR1 SGHKS, CDR2 YYEKEE (reference sequence). The CDR3 DNA is TGTGCCAGCAGCTTGGAGGCCAGCTCTGGGGCCAACGTCCTGACTTTC. This translates into CASSLEASSGANVLTF.

The V call is TRBV12-3 or TRBV12-4, the J call TRBJ2-5; tentative D call: TRBD2 (5 bases). V dropped 5 bases and J dropped 9 bases, with 13 bases sitting between them. The CDR3 spans 12 residues. Here the CDR3 reads CASSPSGSSQYF. The CDR3 coding sequence is TGTGCCAGCAGTCCAAGCGGAAGTTCCCAGTACTTC.

The chain joins TRBV25-1 to TRBJ2-3; TRBD1 matches 9 bases. Per germline, CDR1 MGHDK and CDR2 SYGVNS. V gave up 2 bases and J gave up 6 bases; unmatched junction bases: 3. CDR3 length: 14 amino acids. CDR3 residues: CASSEAGQGDTQYF. As DNA, the CDR3 is TGTGCCAGCAGTGAAGCCGGACAGGGGGATACGCAGTATTTT.

This clonotype has a count of ten or more. The gene calls are TRBV11-3 and TRBJ1-1; no definite D call. The CDR3 has 13 amino acids. Trimming shortened V by 5 bases and J by 0 bases, and 7 bases separated the two germline ends. Looked up from germline, CDR1 is SGHNT and CDR2 is YENEEA. The chain's CDR3 is CASSVSMNTEAFF. CDR3 in DNA: TGTGCCAGCAGCGTCAGCATGAACACTGAAGCTTTCTTT.

This clonotype was seen a few times. CDR3 protein: CASSLAGPTGPTEAFF. The CDR3 nucleotides read TGTGCCAGCAGTTTGGCCGGGCCGACAGGGCCCACTGAAGCTTTCTTT. This chain links TRBV28 with TRBJ1-1, with TRBD1 matching 7 bases. The CDR3 is 16 residues long. Germline V CDR1 and CDR2: MDHEN, SYDVKM. Trimming cost V 3 bases and J 4 bases; bases outside gene matches: 11.

The chain combines TRBV2 with TRBJ2-2; TRBD1 is a possible D gene (5 bases). CDR3 length: 15 residues. CDR1 is SNHLY, CDR2 FYNNEI, per germline. With 0 bases removed from V and 5 bases from J, the gap between germline ends came to 10 bases. This CDR3 is CASSEAFRDTGELFF. The CDR3 nucleotides are TGTGCCAGCAGTGAAGCTTTCAGGGATACCGGGGAGCTGTTTTTT. Together with reference TRBV2 and TRBJ2-2, the CDR3 gives the full variable domain: EPEVTQTPSHQVTQMGQEVILRCVPISNHLYFYWYRQILGQKVEFLVSFYNNEISEKSEIFDDQFSVERPDGSNFTLKIRSTKLEDSAMYFCASSEAFRDTGELFFGEGSRLTVL.

This clonotype was seen only a few times. The chain carries TRBV11-3 and TRBJ2-1; D possibly corresponds to TRBD1 (6 bases). The CDR3 has 15 amino acids. Between the trimmed V and J ends, which lost 5 bases and 8 bases, there was a span of 19 bases. Germline lookup yields CDR1 SGHNT and CDR2 YENEEA. The CDR3 region has the DNA TGTGCCAGCAGCGCAATTCAGGGGCCCGTCCATGAGCAGTTCTTC. Amino acid sequence: CASSAIQGPVHEQFF.

The gene calls are TRBV27 and TRBJ1-2, with 7 bases matching TRBD1. V gave up 6 bases and J gave up 4 bases; unmatched junction bases: 11. The CDR3 consists of 15 residues. CDR1 is MNHEY, CDR2 SMNVEV, per germline (reference sequence). As DNA, the CDR3 is TGTGCCAGCAGCCCGATCTGGGGGGACAGCTATGGCTACACCTTC. Its translation is CASSPIWGDSYGYTF.

This clonotype was counted many times. The chain links TRBV19 to TRBJ2-1, with a possible D match to TRBD1 (5 bases). The CDR3 is 16 residues long. Germline CDR1 and CDR2: LNHDA and SQIVND (reference sequence). The germline V and J ends were trimmed by 3 bases and 4 bases, with 16 bases remaining between them. CDR3 sequence (DNA): TGTGCCAGTAGTATTCCCAGGGTGTCGGCTTACAATGAGCAGTTCTTC. This codes for CASSIPRVSAYNEQFF.

On this clonotype: A read error may produce the germline difference seen at one junction end. This chain joins TRBV7-6 and TRBJ1-5; D ambiguous. Germline lookup yields CDR1 SGHVS and CDR2 FNYEAQ. This CDR3 is 15 amino acids long. In nucleotides, the CDR3 is TGTGCCAGCAGCTTAGTGGGTGGTTGGAATCAGTCCCAGCATTTT. Translated: CASSLVGGWNQSQHF. Supplemented by reference TRBV7-6 and TRBJ1-5, the full variable domain reads GAGVSQSPRYKVTKRGQDVALRCDPISGHVSLYWYRQALGQGPEFLTYFNYEAQQDKSGLPNDRFSAERPEGSISTLTIQRTEQRDSAMYRCASSLVGGWNQSQHFGDGTRLSIL.

CDR3 amino acids: CASRPPRVSDAFF. Here the CDR3 DNA reads TGTGCCAGCAGGCCCCCCCGGGTGTCCGACGCTTTCTTT. This sequence joins TRBV6-2 or TRBV6-3 and TRBJ1-1; D unresolved. V shed 6 bases and J shed 11 bases, with 19 bases lying between them. Germline CDR1 MNHEY, CDR2 SVGEGT. The CDR3 is 13 residues long.

This clonotype was seen a few times. The CDR3 coding sequence is TGTGCCAGCCGATTCCTCCGGGACAGGGACAATGAGCAGTTCTTC. Amino acids: CASRFLRDRDNEQFF. This chain uses TRBV2 with TRBJ2-1; 9 bases agree with TRBD1. CDR1 and CDR2 from the germline V gene are SNHLY and FYNNEI. Germline trimming cut 8 bases from V and 5 bases from J; bases unmatched to any gene: 10. CDR3 length: 15 amino acids.

J is TRBJ1-1 and V is TRBV27; D possibly corresponds to TRBD1 (5 bases). This CDR3 spans 14 amino acids. CDR1 MNHEY and CDR2 SMNVEV come from the germline V gene (reference sequence). V gave up 3 bases and J gave up 4 bases, with 12 bases separating them. The CDR3 loop reads CASSFGGAPTEAFF. CDR3 nucleotide sequence: TGTGCCAGCAGTTTTGGTGGGGCCCCCACTGAAGCTTTCTTT.

This clonotype has a handful of counts. The genes are TRBV5-4 and TRBJ1-1; D ambiguous. Trimming stripped 0 bases from V and 1 base from J, with 10 bases between. This CDR3 has 15 residues. Germline V gene sequence: CDR1 SGHNT, CDR2 YYREEE (reference sequence). The CDR3 nucleotides are TGTGCCAGCAGCTTGGACGACTTCTCGAACACTGAAGCTTTCTTT. Encoded protein: CASSLDDFSNTEAFF.

This clonotype has only a few counts. The chain recombines TRBV6-1 with TRBJ2-5, with D maybe TRBD2 (5 bases). Trimming removed 9 bases at V and 1 base at J, with 21 bases between. The CDR3 consists of 16 residues. Germline-derived CDR1 and CDR2 are MNHNS and SASEGT. CDR3 sequence reads: CASNRYMRVPQETQYF. The CDR3 DNA sequence: TGTGCCAGTAATCGTTATATGAGGGTTCCCCAAGAGACCCAGTACTTC.

This clonotype showed up many times. The rearrangement joins TRBV28 to TRBJ1-1; D is ambiguous. Germline loops: CDR1 MDHEN, CDR2 SYDVKM. The CDR3 is 17 residues long. V shed 2 bases and J shed 3 bases, with 19 bases lying between them. The CDR3 coding sequence is TGTGCCAGCAGTTTAGGGGTTTCGATCGGATTCGACACTGAAGCTTTCTTT. Translated, it gives CASSLGVSIGFDTEAFF. The whole variable domain, filled in from reference TRBV28 and TRBJ1-1, reads DVKVTQSSRYLVKRTGEKVFLECVQDMDHENMFWYRQDPGLGLRLIYFSYDVKMKEKGDIPEGYSVSREKKERFSLILESASTNQTSMYLCASSLGVSIGFDTEAFFGQGTRLTVV.

This rearrangement joins TRBV19 to TRBJ1-2; D not certain. Per the germline V gene, CDR1 is LNHDA and CDR2 is SQIVND (reference sequence). Between the trimmed V and J ends, which lost 7 bases and 0 bases, there was a span of 24 bases. The CDR3 totals 18 residues. The CDR3 loop is CASTPSRSRRGANYGYTF. CDR3 coding DNA: TGTGCCAGTACCCCGAGTCGTTCCCGGCGGGGAGCTAACTATGGCTACACCTTC.